These 2 T cell receptor beta chains were all obtained from the same sample, sequenced in a study of shared clonotypes between healthy human individuals. Here immunoSEQ multiplex PCR was the method, and the copy in TCRdb shows in-frame clones only, minus some. The sample has roughly 1,500,000 clones, approximately 98.5% seen once. Sequencing was performed on naive CD4+ T cells sorted from blood. Subset specified: CD45RA+ positively selected. Receptors originate from a man aged 25 to 40 in good health.

This chain links TRBV7-2 with TRBJ2-7; TRBD2 aligns across 7 bases. The V segment lost 5 bases and the J segment 2 bases; nucleotides outside the gene matches: 9. Germline V gene data show CDR1 as SGHTA and CDR2 as FQGNSA. The CDR3 spans 15 residues. CDR3 coding DNA: TGTGCCAGCAGCGCGGGACTACTGTTCCCCTACGAGCAGTACTTC. Translated, it gives CASSAGLLFPYEQYF.

V and J are TRBV9 and TRBJ2-1; no clear D. CDR3 length equals 13 residues. V lost 4 bases and J lost 6, with 11 bases in between. CDR1 is SGDLS, CDR2 YYNGEE, per germline. The CDR3 here is CASSRRDFNEQFF. The CDR3 DNA reads as TGTGCCAGCAGCCGAAGAGATTTCAATGAGCAGTTCTTC.